Following are 28 T cell receptor beta chains from one sample sequenced in a study of Graves' ophthalmopathy and Graves' hyperthyroidism. RNA transcripts were the source from which TCR beta CDR3 regions were amplified. HTBI primers were used in a first-round RT-PCR, which preceded a second-round multiplex PCR. One entry per CDR3 protein, called by TCRdb with MiXCR from the multiplex PCR reads. The table shows 500,000 to 700,000 distinct CDR3 sequences, with roughly 40% occurring only once. Material for sequencing was peripheral blood or thyroid tissue (not recorded which). The receptors come from an adult man with Graves' hyperthyroidism.

This clonotype was observed a handful of times. The chain couples TRBV14 to TRBJ2-3, with D perhaps TRBD2 (6 bases). The V end was cut by 1 base, the J end by 3 bases, with 14 bases between. This CDR3 has 16 amino acids. Germline V gene lookup returns CDR1 SGHDN and CDR2 FVKESK. The CDR3 spells CASSQVRPRGTDTQYF. The CDR3 DNA follows: TGTGCCAGCAGCCAAGTACGGCCCCGGGGGACAGATACGCAGTATTTT.

This clonotype was seen at least ten times. This rearrangement joins TRBV7-6 to TRBJ1-1; D call uncertain. Germline lookup yields CDR1 SGHVS and CDR2 FNYEAQ. The V and J ends lost 5 bases and 0 bases respectively, with 13 bases between them. The length of the CDR3 is 15 residues. CDR3 residues: CASSQRAGMNTEAFF. The CDR3, as DNA: TGTGCCAGCAGCCAACGGGCGGGGATGAACACTGAAGCTTTCTTT.

This clonotype has at least ten counts. The chain couples TRBV14 to TRBJ2-7; maybe TRBD1 (6 bases). V lost 3 bases and J lost 3, with 15 bases in between. Germline CDR1 is SGHDN and CDR2 is FVKESK. There are 15 residues in the CDR3. The CDR3 is CASSHLGQSVYEQYF. The DNA for the CDR3 is TGTGCCAGCAGCCATTTAGGACAGAGCGTCTACGAGCAGTACTTC. The full variable domain, rest sourced from reference TRBV14 and TRBJ2-7, is EAGVTQFPSHSVIEKGQTVTLRCDPISGHDNLYWYRRVMGKEIKFLLHFVKESKQDESGMPNNRFLAERTGGTYSTLKVQPAELEDSGVYFCASSHLGQSVYEQYFGPGTRLTVT.

The V gene is TRBV15, the J gene TRBJ2-7, with 11 bases lining up with TRBD2. Per the germline V gene, CDR1 is LNHNV and CDR2 is YYDKDF (reference sequence). Germline trimming cut 1 base from V and 4 bases from J; bases unmatched to any gene: 15. The CDR3 length is 19 residues. CDR3 loop: CATSRARWGTSGSAYEQYF. CDR3 bases: TGTGCCACCAGCAGAGCTCGGTGGGGCACTAGCGGGAGTGCGTACGAGCAGTACTTC.

The chain uses TRBV7-2 and TRBJ2-2; TRBD2 matches at 9 bases. Germline values: CDR1 SGHTA, CDR2 FQGNSA. The V segment lost 4 bases and the J segment 7 bases; nucleotides outside the gene matches: 7. The CDR3 loop spans 15 amino acids. CDR3 sequence reads: CASSSSSGIGGELFF. CDR3 DNA sequence: TGTGCCAGCAGCTCATCTAGCGGGATCGGCGGGGAGCTGTTTTTT. Filled out from reference TRBV7-2 and TRBJ2-2, the complete variable domain reads GAGVSQSPSNKVTEKGKDVELRCDPISGHTALYWYRQSLGQGLEFLIYFQGNSAPDKSGLPSDRFSAERTGGSVSTLTIQRTQQEDSAVYLCASSSSSGIGGELFFGEGSRLTVL.

Comment on this clonotype: This likely comes from a read error, as the CDR3 has no conserved phenylalanine or tryptophan at its end. The DNA is omitted, as the CDR3 cannot be located on it reliably, and the CDR3 follows TCRdb's listing. The chain links TRBV6-5 to TRBJ1-4; the table assigns TRBD1, which was not confirmed against the DNA. With termini counted, the CDR3 has 12 amino acids. Looked up from germline, CDR1 is MNHEY and CDR2 is SVGAGI. The chain's CDR3 is CASRPRTDRGFN.

The chain uses TRBV29-1 and TRBJ2-1; the D gene is possibly TRBD2 (5 bases). CDR3 size: 14 residues. CDR1 is SQVTM, CDR2 ANQGSEA, per germline. V was cut by 6 bases and J by 3 bases, with 15 bases left in between. The CDR3 here is CSVETRIDYNEQFF. The CDR3 DNA follows: TGCAGCGTGGAAACTAGAATTGACTACAATGAGCAGTTCTTC.

Note on this clonotype: The conserved phenylalanine or tryptophan normally closing the CDR3 is absent here, so this likely arose from a read error. Because the CDR3's place on the DNA is in doubt, the DNA is left out and the CDR3 is given as listed by TCRdb. The chain combines TRBV5-1 with TRBJ2-7; the D call of TRBD2 is as the table states it, not checked on the DNA. The germline V gene encodes CDR1 SGHRS and CDR2 YFSETQ. Ends included, the CDR3 has 9 residues. This CDR3 reads CASSLSGVR.

The J gene is TRBJ1-2, the V gene TRBV7-2, with D unresolved. CDR3 size: 15 residues. CDR1 SGHTA and CDR2 FQGNSA come from the germline V gene. The V gene lost 5 bases and the J gene lost 6 bases, with 19 bases spanning the gap. CDR3 bases: TGTGCCAGCAGCGCGGGAAACCGGGTTCGAAATGGCTACACCTTC. Translating gives CASSAGNRVRNGYTF. Complete variable domain (other parts from reference TRBV7-2 and TRBJ1-2): GAGVSQSPSNKVTEKGKDVELRCDPISGHTALYWYRQSLGQGLEFLIYFQGNSAPDKSGLPSDRFSAERTGGSVSTLTIQRTQQEDSAVYLCASSAGNRVRNGYTFGSGTRLTVV.

In its sample, this clonotype was seen many times. The CDR3 DNA reads as TGCAGCGCCGACAGGAATGGCTACACCTTC. As protein: CSADRNGYTF. V gene TRBV29-1 combines with J gene TRBJ1-2; D might be TRBD1 (6 bases). Germline V lookup: CDR1 SQVTM, CDR2 ANQGSEA. The V gene lost 7 bases and the J gene lost 6 bases, with 9 bases spanning the gap. The CDR3 totals 10 residues.

CDR3 coding DNA: TGTGCCATCAGGACTCAGACTAGCGGGGGGGCTACAGATACGCAGTATTTT. It is translated as CAIRTQTSGGATDTQYF. The rearrangement links TRBV10-3 to TRBJ2-3; TRBD2 matches 14 bases. V lost 6 bases and J lost 3; bases outside the gene matches: 8. This CDR3 comprises 17 residues. The germline gives CDR1 ENHRY, CDR2 SYGVKD.

On this clonotype itself: Sequence at one end of the junction differs from germline and may be a read error. The V gene is TRBV10-3, the J gene TRBJ2-5; D is perhaps TRBD1 (7 bases). CDR1 ENHRY and CDR2 SYGVKD come from the germline V gene. The CDR3 runs 16 residues. The CDR3 here is CASSYGRQGGSETQYF. The CDR3 bases are TGTGCCAGCAGTTACGGGAGACAGGGTGGGTCGGAGACCCAGTACTTC.

This clonotype occurred a few times. The J gene is TRBJ2-5, the V gene TRBV7-2; the match to TRBD2 covers 12 bases. The trim removed 5 bases at V and 3 bases at J, leaving 4 bases unmatched. Germline V gene lookup returns CDR1 SGHTA and CDR2 FQGNSA. CDR3 length: 15 residues. The CDR3 coding sequence is TGTACCAGCAGCCCCCGACTAGCGGGGGAAGAGACCCAGTACTTC. Translating it yields CTSSPRLAGEETQYF.

This clonotype was seen only a few times. The chain combines TRBV28 with TRBJ1-5; 9 nucleotides line up with TRBD1. The CDR3 has 17 residues. Trimming removed 2 bases from V and 4 bases from J; junction bases left unmatched: 9. Germline V gene sequence: CDR1 MDHEN, CDR2 SYDVKM. CDR3 DNA sequence: TGTGCCAGCAGTTTAACGGGACAGGGACGCTTGAATCAGCCCCAGCATTTT. This codes for CASSLTGQGRLNQPQHF.

Many counts were recorded for this clonotype. This sequence joins TRBV4-2 and TRBJ2-7; no reliable D call. Germline V lookup: CDR1 LGHNA, CDR2 YNFKEQ. Deletions cut 3 bases from V and 3 bases from J, with 6 bases between. The CDR3 loop spans 12 amino acids. CDR3 nucleotide sequence: TGTGCCAGCAGCCAGGGCCGCTACGAGCAGTACTTC. As protein: CASSQGRYEQYF.

As for this clonotype: This sequence may be a read error, since a much larger clone differs from it by one base. The chain joins TRBV12-3 or TRBV12-4 to TRBJ1-1; 8 bases match TRBD1. This CDR3 comprises 13 residues. V shed 6 bases, J shed 7 bases, and the junction held 7 bases outside the gene matches. The CDR3 region is CASRRTGRIEAFF. CDR3 bases: TGTGCCAGCAGGAGGACAGGGCGGATTGAAGCTTTCTTT.

CDR3 loop: CASRPQGSTDTQYF. DNA for the CDR3: TGCGCCAGCAGACCACAGGGTAGCACAGATACGCAGTATTTT. The chain is built from TRBV5-1 and TRBJ2-3, with D tentatively TRBD1 (6 bases). The germline V and J ends were trimmed by 5 bases and 0 bases, with 10 bases remaining between them. The CDR3 runs to 14 residues. Germline CDR1 reads SGHRS; CDR2 reads YFSETQ.

About this clonotype: A much larger clone differs from this one at a single base, so this may be a read error. The chain combines TRBV7-8 with TRBJ2-7, with D possibly TRBD2 on 5 matching bases. Per the germline V gene, CDR1 is SGHVS and CDR2 is FQNEAQ. The length of the CDR3 is 13 residues. For the CDR3, the DNA is TGTGCCAGCGGCTTACTAGGATCAGGCAAGCAGTACTTC. It codes for CASGLLGSGKQYF.

V is TRBV29-1 and J is TRBJ1-2; 8 positions agree with TRBD1. Germline values: CDR1 SQVTM, CDR2 ANQGSEA. The CDR3 is 12 residues long. The V and J ends lost 8 bases and 8 bases, in that order; junction bases with no gene match: 10. CDR3 nucleotides: TGCAGCAGATCGACAGGGGAGGACGGCTACACCTTC. Translation: CSRSTGEDGYTF.

The chain is built from TRBV7-9 and TRBJ2-5, with D perhaps TRBD1 (5 bases). The CDR3 length is 14 residues. Germline loops: CDR1 SEHNR, CDR2 FQNEAQ (reference sequence). With 1 base removed from V and 5 bases from J, the gap between germline ends came to 11 bases. In DNA, the CDR3 is TGTGCCAGCAGCTTAGTCCACAGGATGGAGACCCAGTACTTC. As protein: CASSLVHRMETQYF.

The CDR3 region has the DNA TGTGCCATCAGTGAGTTCAGGTTCACCTACGAGCAGTACTTC. Amino acid sequence: CAISEFRFTYEQYF. V gene TRBV10-3 combines with J gene TRBJ2-7; D is uncertain. This CDR3 spans 14 amino acids. V was pared by 1 base and J by 2 bases, with 9 bases between. Germline assignment: CDR1 ENHRY and CDR2 SYGVKD.

This clonotype was seen a single time. This rearrangement joins TRBV12-3 or TRBV12-4 to TRBJ2-7; D might be TRBD2 (5 bases). The V end lost 0 bases, the J end lost 5 bases, and 11 bases lay between the germline ends. The CDR3 loop spans 14 amino acids. DNA for the CDR3: TGTGCCAGCAGTTTAGCGGCCGGGATCGACGAGCAGTACTTC. The encoded protein is CASSLAAGIDEQYF.

This clonotype was counted between two and nine times. The V gene is TRBV6-5, the J gene TRBJ2-5; D gene uncertain. Deletions cut 5 bases from V and 5 bases from J, with 12 bases between. Germline CDR1 and CDR2: MNHEY and SVGAGI. The CDR3 length is 13 residues. The DNA of the CDR3 is TGTGCCAGCAGTGAATTGCCCTTTGAGACCCAGTACTTC. Protein product: CASSELPFETQYF.

Many counts were recorded for this clonotype. This chain links TRBV6-6 with TRBJ1-3, with a possible D match to TRBD1 (6 bases). Germline V CDR1 and CDR2: MNHNY, SVGAGI (reference sequence). CDR3 length: 14 amino acids. Deletions cut 8 bases from V and 4 bases from J, with 15 bases between. This chain's CDR3 is CASLNGGAGNTIYF. Written as DNA, the CDR3 is TGTGCCAGCCTAAATGGGGGGGCGGGAAACACCATATATTTT.

The chain recombines TRBV20-1 with TRBJ1-5; 7 bases fit TRBD1. CDR1 and CDR2 (germline): DFQATT, SNEGSKA (reference sequence). The CDR3 runs 13 residues. Unmatched junction bases numbered 7, after V lost 6 bases and J lost 5 bases. CDR3: CSAEYDRDQPQHF. The CDR3, as DNA: TGCAGTGCGGAATATGACAGGGATCAGCCCCAGCATTTT.

The chain combines TRBV5-1 with TRBJ1-2; tentatively, D is TRBD1 (6 bases). The V end lost 4 bases, the J end lost 7 bases, and 14 bases lay between the germline ends. From germline, CDR1 is SGHRS and CDR2 YFSETQ. This CDR3 region has 13 residues. The CDR3 DNA follows: TGCGCCAGCAGCACGGCACAGGGTAGTGGCTACACCTTC. Translated: CASSTAQGSGYTF.

This clonotype has a handful of counts. This chain links TRBV28 with TRBJ2-7, with D possibly matching TRBD1 (5 bases). The germline gives CDR1 MDHEN, CDR2 SYDVKM. V was clipped by 8 bases and J by 0 bases, with 8 bases between them. This CDR3 has 12 residues. Written as DNA, the CDR3 is TGTGCCAGCTACGACAGCTCCTACGAGCAGTACTTC. It translates to CASYDSSYEQYF.

A remark on this clonotype: The junction does not match germline at one end; this may be a read error. This rearrangement joins TRBV7-2 to TRBJ1-4; possible D gene TRBD1, 5 bases. The V gene's germline CDR1 is SGHTA and CDR2 FQGNSA. This CDR3 spans 20 amino acids. For the CDR3, the DNA is TGTGTCAGCAGCTTAGTCCGTAGGGCACATGGGACGGGAACTAATGAAAAACTGTTTTTT. Encoded protein: CVSSLVRRAHGTGTNEKLFF.